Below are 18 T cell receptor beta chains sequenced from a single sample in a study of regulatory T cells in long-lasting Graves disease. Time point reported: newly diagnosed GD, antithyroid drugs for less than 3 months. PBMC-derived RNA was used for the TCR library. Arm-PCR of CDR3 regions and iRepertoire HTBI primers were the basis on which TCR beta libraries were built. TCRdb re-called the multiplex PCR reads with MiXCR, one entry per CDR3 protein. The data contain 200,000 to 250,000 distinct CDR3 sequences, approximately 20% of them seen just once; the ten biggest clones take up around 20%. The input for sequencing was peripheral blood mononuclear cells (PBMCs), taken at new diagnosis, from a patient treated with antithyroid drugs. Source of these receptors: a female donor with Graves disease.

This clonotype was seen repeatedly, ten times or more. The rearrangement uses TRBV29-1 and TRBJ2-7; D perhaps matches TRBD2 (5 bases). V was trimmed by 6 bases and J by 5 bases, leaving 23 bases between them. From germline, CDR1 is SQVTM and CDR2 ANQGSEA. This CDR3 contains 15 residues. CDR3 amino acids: CSVQSPGKALDEQYF. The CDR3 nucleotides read TGCAGCGTACAATCACCGGGGAAAGCTTTGGACGAGCAGTACTTC.

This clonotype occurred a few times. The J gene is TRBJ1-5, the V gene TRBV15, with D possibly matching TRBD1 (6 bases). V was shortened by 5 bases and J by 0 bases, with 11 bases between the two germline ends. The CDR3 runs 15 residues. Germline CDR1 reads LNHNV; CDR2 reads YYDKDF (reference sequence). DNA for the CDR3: TGTGCCACCAGCGGCGGACAGTATAGCAATCAGCCCCAGCATTTT. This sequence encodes CATSGGQYSNQPQHF. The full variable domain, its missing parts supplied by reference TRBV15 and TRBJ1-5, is DAMVIQNPRYQVTQFGKPVTLSCSQTLNHNVMYWYQQKSSQAPKLLFHYYDKDFNNEADTPDNFQSRRPNTSFCFLDIRSPGLGDTAMYLCATSGGQYSNQPQHFGDGTRLSIL.

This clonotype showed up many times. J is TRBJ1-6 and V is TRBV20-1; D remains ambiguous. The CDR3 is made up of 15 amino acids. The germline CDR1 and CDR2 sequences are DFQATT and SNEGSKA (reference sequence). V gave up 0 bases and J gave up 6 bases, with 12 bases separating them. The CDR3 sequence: CSARDRSATNSPLHF. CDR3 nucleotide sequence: TGCAGTGCTAGAGATCGGTCGGCTACTAATTCACCCCTCCACTTT.

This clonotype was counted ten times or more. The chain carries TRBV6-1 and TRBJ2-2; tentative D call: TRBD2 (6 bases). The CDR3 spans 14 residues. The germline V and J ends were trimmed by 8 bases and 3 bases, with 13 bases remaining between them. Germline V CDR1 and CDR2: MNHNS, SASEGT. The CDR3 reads CASGRRRDTGELFF. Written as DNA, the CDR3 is TGTGCCAGCGGCCGCCGGAGGGACACCGGGGAGCTGTTTTTT.

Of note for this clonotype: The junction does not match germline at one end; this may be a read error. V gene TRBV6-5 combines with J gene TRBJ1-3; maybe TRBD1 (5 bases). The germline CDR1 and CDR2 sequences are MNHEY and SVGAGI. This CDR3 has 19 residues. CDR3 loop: CASSYSISRQGSSGNTTYF. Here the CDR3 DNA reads TGTGCCAGCAGTTACTCAATCTCTCGGCAGGGCAGCTCTGGAAACACCACATATTTT.

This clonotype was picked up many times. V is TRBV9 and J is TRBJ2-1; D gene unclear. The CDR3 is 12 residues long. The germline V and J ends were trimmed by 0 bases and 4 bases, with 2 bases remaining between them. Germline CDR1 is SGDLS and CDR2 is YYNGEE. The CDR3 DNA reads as TGTGCCAGCAGCGTAGATTACAATGAGCAGTTCTTC. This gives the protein CASSVDYNEQFF.

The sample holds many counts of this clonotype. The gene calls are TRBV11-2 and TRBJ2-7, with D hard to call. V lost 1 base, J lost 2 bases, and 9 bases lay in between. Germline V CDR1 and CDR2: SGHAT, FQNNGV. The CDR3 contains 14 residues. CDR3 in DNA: TGTGCCAGCAGCTTAGTGGGCGGAGCCTACGAGCAGTACTTC. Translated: CASSLVGGAYEQYF.

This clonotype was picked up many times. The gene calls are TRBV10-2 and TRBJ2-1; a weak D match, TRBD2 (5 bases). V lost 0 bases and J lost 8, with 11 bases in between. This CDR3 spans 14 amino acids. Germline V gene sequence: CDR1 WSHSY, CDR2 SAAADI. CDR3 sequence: CASSESGLAYEQFF. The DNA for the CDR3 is TGCGCCAGCAGTGAGTCAGGGCTAGCTTATGAGCAGTTCTTC.

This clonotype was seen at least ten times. Here the CDR3 reads CASSRTVYEQYF. Written as DNA, the CDR3 is TGTGCCAGCAGCAGGACAGTTTACGAGCAGTACTTC. V and J are TRBV28 and TRBJ2-7; the D gene is possibly TRBD1 (6 bases). Between the trimmed V and J ends, which lost 6 bases and 4 bases, there was a span of 10 bases. Germline V gene sequence: CDR1 MDHEN, CDR2 SYDVKM. This CDR3 comprises 12 residues.

The CDR3 DNA follows: TGCAGTGCTGGGGACAGGGTAACGGCAGATACGCAGTATTTT. It is translated as CSAGDRVTADTQYF. This chain uses TRBV20-1 with TRBJ2-3; 9 positions match TRBD1. V trimming: 5 bases; J trimming: 4 bases; junction bases outside the gene matches: 7. Germline CDR1 and CDR2: DFQATT and SNEGSKA (reference sequence). CDR3 length: 14 residues.

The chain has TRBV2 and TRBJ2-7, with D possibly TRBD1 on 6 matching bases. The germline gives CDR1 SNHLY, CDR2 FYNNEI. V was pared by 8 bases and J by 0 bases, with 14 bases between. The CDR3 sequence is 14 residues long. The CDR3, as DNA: TGTGCCAGCGCCGATCCGGGACACTCCTACGAGCAGTACTTC. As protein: CASADPGHSYEQYF.

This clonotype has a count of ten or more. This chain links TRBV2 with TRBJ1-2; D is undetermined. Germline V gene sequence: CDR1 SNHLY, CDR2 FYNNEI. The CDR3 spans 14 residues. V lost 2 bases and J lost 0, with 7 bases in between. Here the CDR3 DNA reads TGTGCCAGCAGTGAAACCGAACCTAACTATGGCTACACCTTC. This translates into CASSETEPNYGYTF.

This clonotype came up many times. CDR3 coding DNA: TGTGCCAGCAGTTTTCTGCGGGGCTCCCCCACAGATACGCAGTATTTT. It is translated as CASSFLRGSPTDTQYF. The chain is built from TRBV12-3 or TRBV12-4 and TRBJ2-3; maybe TRBD2 (6 bases). V was trimmed by 3 bases and J by 2 bases, leaving 15 bases between them. CDR3 length: 16 residues.

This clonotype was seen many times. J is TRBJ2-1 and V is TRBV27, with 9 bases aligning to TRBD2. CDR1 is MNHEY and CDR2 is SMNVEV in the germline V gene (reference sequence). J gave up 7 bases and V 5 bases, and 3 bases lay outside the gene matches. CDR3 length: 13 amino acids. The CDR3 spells CASSHSGGNEQFF. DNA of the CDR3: TGTGCCAGCAGTCATAGCGGGGGTAATGAGCAGTTCTTC.

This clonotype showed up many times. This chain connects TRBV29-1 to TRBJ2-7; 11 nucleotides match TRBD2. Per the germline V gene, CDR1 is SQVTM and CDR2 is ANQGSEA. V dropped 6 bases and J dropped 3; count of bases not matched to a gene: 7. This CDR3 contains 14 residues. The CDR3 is CSVSSGTSGYEQYF. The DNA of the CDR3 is TGCAGCGTATCCTCCGGGACTAGCGGCTACGAGCAGTACTTC.

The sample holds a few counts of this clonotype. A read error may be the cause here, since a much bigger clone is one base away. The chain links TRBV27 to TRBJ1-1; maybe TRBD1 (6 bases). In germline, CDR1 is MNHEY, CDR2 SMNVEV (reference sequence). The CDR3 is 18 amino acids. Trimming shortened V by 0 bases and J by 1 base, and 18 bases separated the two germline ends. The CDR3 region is CASSLSSRKQGPNTEAFF. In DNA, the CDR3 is TGTGCCAGCAGTTTATCGTCCCGCAAACAGGGCCCGAACACTGAAGCTTTCTTT.

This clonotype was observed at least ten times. Here the CDR3 reads CATGPGGEYQETQYF. The CDR3 region has the DNA TGTGCCACCGGGCCAGGGGGCGAGTACCAAGAGACCCAGTACTTC. The V and J genes are TRBV24-1 and TRBJ2-5; 8 bases line up with TRBD1. CDR3 size: 15 residues. The V gene end was trimmed by 9 bases and the J gene end by 0 bases; junction bases not matched to a gene: 8. Germline V gives CDR1 KGHDR, CDR2 SFDVKD.

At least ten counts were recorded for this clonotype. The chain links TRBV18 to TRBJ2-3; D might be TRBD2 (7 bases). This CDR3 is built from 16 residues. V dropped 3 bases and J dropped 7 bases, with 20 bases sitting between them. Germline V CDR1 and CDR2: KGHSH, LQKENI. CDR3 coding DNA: TGTGCCAGCTCACCCCGACGGGGGGCCCAGGAATATACGCAGTATTTT. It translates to CASSPRRGAQEYTQYF.